The rows below give T cell receptor beta chains drawn from one sample of a study of T cell changes during pregnancy in multiple sclerosis. Produced via immunoSEQ multiplex PCR; TCRdb's table is partial and in-frame only. The table lists about 44,000 clones, about 89% of them singletons. This specimen was CD4+ T cells from peripheral blood mononuclear cells, taken in the first trimester of pregnancy. These receptors originate from a female donor with multiple sclerosis, enrolled in a pregnancy study. The CDR3 runs from the conserved cysteine through the conserved F or W. A D gene is named only where the DNA matches it firmly. Clone size, where shown, is once, few, many, or a class for clones that have expanded.

CDR3 protein: CASSRMTGANTEAFF
CDR3 DNA: TGTGCCAGCAGTCGGATGACAGGGGCGAACACTGAAGCTTTCTTT
clone size: -
J gene: TRBJ1-1
V gene: TRBV27
D gene: TRBD1

CDR3 protein: CASSISDIPIYEQYF
CDR3 DNA: TGTGCCAGTAGTATATCGGACATACCCATCTACGAGCAGTACTTC
clone size: -
J gene: TRBJ2-7
V gene: TRBV19
D gene: -

CDR3 protein: CASSEDRGRSGYTF
CDR3 DNA: TGTGCCAGCAGCGAGGACAGGGGGCGGTCTGGCTACACCTTC
clone size: -
J gene: TRBJ1-2
V gene: TRBV7-2
D gene: TRBD1

CDR3 protein: CASSLGASGSYEQYF
CDR3 DNA: TGTGCCAGCAGCTTGGGGGCTAGCGGGAGCTACGAGCAGTACTTC
clone size: -
J gene: TRBJ2-7
V gene: TRBV5-4
D gene: TRBD2

CDR3 protein: CASSPDRGLVAFF
CDR3 DNA: TGTGCCAGCAGCCCCGACAGGGGGCTTGTGGCTTTCTTT
clone size: -
J gene: TRBJ1-1
V gene: TRBV11-2
D gene: TRBD1

CDR3 protein: CASSQESQREVSSTDTQYF
CDR3 DNA: TGTGCCAGCAGCCAAGAATCCCAGCGGGAGGTCTCTAGCACAGATACGCAGTATTTT
clone size: -
J gene: TRBJ2-3
V gene: TRBV4-2
D gene: TRBD2

CDR3 protein: CASSYSGQGREETQYF
CDR3 DNA: TGTGCCAGCAGTTACTCGGGTCAGGGGAGGGAGGAGACCCAGTACTTC
clone size: -
J gene: TRBJ2-5
V gene: TRBV6-5
D gene: -

CDR3 protein: CASSLMGQGAAGANVLTF
CDR3 DNA: TGCGCCAGCAGCTTGATGGGACAGGGGGCGGCTGGGGCCAACGTCCTGACTTTC
clone size: -
J gene: TRBJ2-6
V gene: TRBV5-1
D gene: TRBD1

CDR3 protein: CASSYGLAGGGGELFF
CDR3 DNA: TGTGCCAGCAGCTACGGACTAGCGGGAGGCGGCGGGGAGCTGTTTTTT
clone size: -
J gene: TRBJ2-2
V gene: TRBV5-4
D gene: TRBD2

CDR3 protein: CAWSRTGGNPQAFF
CDR3 DNA: TGTGCCTGGAGCAGGACAGGGGGCAATCCCCAAGCTTTCTTT
clone size: -
J gene: TRBJ1-1
V gene: TRBV30
D gene: TRBD1

CDR3 protein: CASRKAGDSYEQYF
CDR3 DNA: TGTGCCAGCAGAAAGGCCGGAGACTCCTACGAGCAGTACTTC
clone size: -
J gene: TRBJ2-7
V gene: TRBV5-6
D gene: -

CDR3 protein: CSVEFAGGSYNEQFF
CDR3 DNA: TGCAGCGTTGAGTTTGCGGGAGGATCCTACAATGAGCAGTTCTTC
clone size: -
J gene: TRBJ2-1
V gene: TRBV29-1
D gene: TRBD2

CDR3 protein: CASSQDRGPSEKLFF
CDR3 DNA: TGCGCCAGCAGCCAGGACAGGGGGCCGAGTGAAAAACTGTTTTTT
clone size: -
J gene: TRBJ1-4
V gene: TRBV4-3
D gene: TRBD1

CDR3 protein: CASILRAGGLTDTQYF
CDR3 DNA: TGTGCCAGTATCCTAAGAGCGGGAGGTCTGACAGATACGCAGTATTTT
clone size: -
J gene: TRBJ2-3
V gene: TRBV19
D gene: TRBD2

CDR3 protein: CASSEVTGQSGYTF
CDR3 DNA: TGTGCCAGCAGTGAAGTTACGGGACAGAGTGGCTACACCTTC
clone size: -
J gene: TRBJ1-2
V gene: TRBV6-1
D gene: TRBD1

CDR3 protein: CASSLRGLVGNTIYF
CDR3 DNA: TGTGCCAGCAGCCTAAGGGGGCTTGTTGGAAACACCATATATTTT
clone size: -
J gene: TRBJ1-3
V gene: TRBV7-9
D gene: TRBD1

CDR3 protein: CASQDSNTEAFF
CDR3 DNA: TGTGCCAGCCAGGATTCGAACACTGAAGCTTTCTTT
clone size: -
J gene: TRBJ1-1
V gene: TRBV27
D gene: -

CDR3 protein: CASSRSADPTDTQYF
CDR3 DNA: TGTGCCAGCAGCCGCTCAGCGGACCCCACAGATACGCAGTATTTT
clone size: -
J gene: TRBJ2-3
V gene: TRBV11-3
D gene: -

CDR3 protein: CASSLNTAAGNTIYF
CDR3 DNA: TGTGCCAGCAGCTTAAATACAGCGGCGGGAAACACCATATATTTT
clone size: -
J gene: TRBJ1-3
V gene: TRBV5-4
D gene: -

CDR3 protein: CASSLQGYGYTF
CDR3 DNA: TGCGCCAGCAGCTTACAGGGATATGGCTACACCTTC
clone size: -
J gene: TRBJ1-2
V gene: TRBV5-1
D gene: -

CDR3 protein: CASSFMTGGTEAFF
CDR3 DNA: TGTGCCAGCAGCTTCATGACAGGGGGCACTGAAGCTTTCTTT
clone size: -
J gene: TRBJ1-1
V gene: TRBV7-8
D gene: TRBD1

CDR3 protein: CASVPGLANSPGDTQYF
CDR3 DNA: TGTGCCAGCGTACCGGGACTAGCGAACTCCCCTGGGGATACGCAGTATTTT
clone size: -
J gene: TRBJ2-3
V gene: TRBV21-1
D gene: -

CDR3 protein: CASSPGGLGQEAFF
CDR3 DNA: TGCGCCAGCAGCCCGGGGGGACTGGGACAGGAGGCTTTCTTT
clone size: -
J gene: TRBJ1-1
V gene: TRBV5-1
D gene: TRBD1

CDR3 protein: CSAMGQGDEKLFF
CDR3 DNA: TGCAGCGCCATGGGACAGGGGGATGAAAAACTGTTTTTT
clone size: -
J gene: TRBJ1-4
V gene: TRBV29-1
D gene: TRBD1

CDR3 protein: CASSQRTGASRSGKNIQYF
CDR3 DNA: TGTGCCAGCAGCCAGCGGACAGGGGCCTCTCGTTCAGGCAAAAACATTCAGTACTTC
clone size: -
J gene: TRBJ2-4
V gene: TRBV14
D gene: TRBD1

CDR3 protein: CASSFTQVRGGEQYF
CDR3 DNA: TGTGCCAGCAGTTTCACTCAGGTCAGGGGCGGAGAGCAGTACTTC
clone size: once
J gene: TRBJ2-7
V gene: TRBV28
D gene: -

CDR3 protein: CASSQGTRVREQFF
CDR3 DNA: TGCGCCAGCAGCCAGGGGACTCGAGTGCGGGAGCAGTTCTTC
clone size: -
J gene: TRBJ2-1
V gene: TRBV4-1
D gene: -

CDR3 protein: CASSLVIRGAEAFF
CDR3 DNA: TGCGCCAGCAGCTTGGTAATCCGGGGTGCTGAAGCTTTCTTT
clone size: -
J gene: TRBJ1-1
V gene: TRBV5-1
D gene: -

CDR3 protein: CASIPGQVMNTEAFF
CDR3 DNA: TGTGCCAGTATCCCGGGACAGGTCATGAACACTGAAGCTTTCTTT
clone size: once
J gene: TRBJ1-1
V gene: TRBV19
D gene: TRBD1

CDR3 protein: CASWTRTGGTEAFF
CDR3 DNA: TGTGCCAGCTGGACCCGGACAGGGGGAACTGAAGCTTTCTTT
clone size: once
J gene: TRBJ1-1
V gene: TRBV28
D gene: TRBD1